The source of this TCR beta chain is a study of CD8 T cells in ankylosing spondylitis (dated by TCRdb to between 2016 and 2019). Background for the entire study: To find TCR variants linked to disease, the study profiled T cell receptor beta repertoires in ankylosing spondylitis patients and healthy donors. The full study cohort was made up of about 25 ankylosing spondylitis patients and 108 healthy donors. Samples of peripheral blood were taken, and for ankylosing spondylitis patients, synovial fluid was collected as well. Overall results and qualifications from the work: A TCR beta motif of seven or eight highly homologous amino acid variants appeared characteristic of blood from ankylosing spondylitis patients. The disease-linked clones were reported to be significantly enriched in matched synovial fluid samples from ankylosing spondylitis patients. The disease-linked clones showed a CD8+ phenotype and occurred at relatively low frequencies in peripheral blood. Some TCR beta motif variants had previously been reported in synovial fluid and blood of reactive arthritis patients, which suggested common disease-initiation mechanisms.

This clonotype was seen repeatedly, ten times or more. Which antigen it targets is not known. No clone much larger than this one lies a single base away; base qualities are absent. Sequencing used an Illumina HiSeq 2500. TCR beta libraries were prepared by quantitative 5'-RACE with molecular barcodes. In the authors' own workflow: To identify disease-linked TCR variants, a new computational method was used, one built on a probabilistic model of VDJ rearrangement. TCRdb cleaned the public reads at Q25 with fastp, built clones with MiXCR and kept in-frame beta chains. Rows matching on CDR3 protein sequence are summarized as one entry with the most common DNA and genes. The V and J calls and clone size are TCRdb's, not the authors'. The sample table holds more than 150,000 distinct CDR3 sequences, of which 10% to 15% were seen once. The biggest ten clones account for 11% of the sample. The clonotype comes from a female donor with ankylosing spondylitis or in good health (not recorded which). Material: blood, either unsorted or a sorted T cell fraction (not recorded which).

The DNA is TGCAGTGCTAGACAGGGAGCATACGAGCAGTACTTC. Its product reads: CSARQGAYEQYF. Recombination linked TRBV20-1 to TRBJ2-7; the D gene is tentatively TRBD1 or TRBD2, each matching 5 bases. V is reduced by 2 bases and J by 4 bases, leaving a spacing of 9 bases between them. CDR1 is given as DFQATT and CDR2 as SNEGSKA, both from the germline V gene (reference sequence). There are 12 amino acids in the CDR3, from cysteine to phenylalanine inclusive. Left in the record is the CDR3 DNA by itself, 36 bases read in frame from the first base.